These 19 T cell receptor beta chains were sequenced from one sample in a study of human T cells and chemical hapten exposure. Time point meaning: patch test 1, 2 weeks after DPC sensitization. Stated treatment: therapeutic diphenylcyclopropenone sensitization with weekly scalp DPC. The authors' total RNA extraction used unfractionated whole blood. A single record per CDR3 protein comes from TCRdb applying MiXCR to the RACE reads. The sample consists of about 52,000 distinct CDR3 sequences, approximately 10% of them appearing once. This specimen was whole blood, taken in connection with sensitization to the hapten diphenylcyclopropenone (DPC). These receptors were obtained from a woman between 40 and 55 years old with alopecia areata. Some clones in this sample may be carry-over from other donors' samples.

Comments on this clonotype: A read error may explain this, as a much larger clone is one base away. The rearrangement joins TRBV7-2 to TRBJ2-1; D is ambiguous. The CDR3 is 15 amino acids. The germline CDR1 and CDR2 sequences are SGHTA and FQGNSA. CDR3 coding DNA: TGTGTCAGCAGCTTAGAGGACCGAACCTACAATGAGCAGTTCTTC. Amino acid sequence: CVSSLEDRTYNEQFF.

The sample holds a few counts of this clonotype. This rearrangement joins TRBV29-1 to TRBJ1-5; D is ambiguous. The germline CDR1 and CDR2 sequences are SQVTM and ANQGSEA. The CDR3 contains 13 residues. The V gene lost 6 bases and the J gene lost 3 bases, with 12 bases spanning the gap. The CDR3 nucleotides are TGCAGCGTCTCGGAAGGATTCAATCAGCCCCAGCATTTT. Translated, it gives CSVSEGFNQPQHF.

Only a few counts were recorded for this clonotype. V is TRBV20-1 and J is TRBJ1-2; TRBD1 is a possible D gene (6 bases). The CDR3 totals 12 residues. V lost 3 bases to trimming and J lost 3 bases, with 8 bases between them. Germline V lookup: CDR1 DFQATT, CDR2 SNEGSKA (reference sequence). The CDR3 nucleotides are TGCAGTGCTAGGGGGGGCGACTATGGCTACACCTTC. Amino acids: CSARGGDYGYTF.

This clonotype was seen only once. CDR3 loop: CASSPRQMRSGSSSYEQYF. The CDR3 DNA reads as TGTGCCAGCAGCCCACGCCAGATGAGGAGCGGTTCAAGCTCCTACGAGCAGTACTTC. The chain employs TRBV4-2 and TRBJ2-7; D is perhaps TRBD2 (5 bases). Germline loops: CDR1 LGHNA, CDR2 YNFKEQ. Trimming shortened V by 4 bases and J by 0 bases, and 25 bases separated the two germline ends. The length of the CDR3 is 19 residues.

This clonotype appeared many times. This sequence joins TRBV11-2 and TRBJ2-2; D is unclear. This CDR3 spans 13 amino acids. Germline CDR1 SGHAT, CDR2 FQNNGV. The ends were cut back, 2 bases at V and 3 bases at J, with 4 bases in the middle. CDR3 sequence (DNA): TGTGCCAGCAGCTTAATGGACACCGGGGAGCTGTTTTTT. Translated: CASSLMDTGELFF.

In this sample, this clonotype turned up a few times. J is TRBJ2-1 and V is TRBV4-1; 7 bases are shared with TRBD2. The germline V gene encodes CDR1 MGHRA and CDR2 YSYEKL. V lost 3 bases to trimming and J lost 3 bases; unmatched junction nucleotides: 8. This CDR3 has 16 amino acids. CDR3 nucleotides: TGCGCCAGCAGCCACGTTGGGGCTAGCGGCTACAATGAGCAGTTCTTC. Encoded protein: CASSHVGASGYNEQFF.

This clonotype was counted a few times. The rearrangement links TRBV7-2 to TRBJ2-1; D may be TRBD1 (6 bases). Trimming pared 1 base from V and 9 bases from J, leaving 10 bases between. The germline gives CDR1 SGHTA, CDR2 FQGNSA. The CDR3 loop spans 13 amino acids. CDR3 in DNA: TGTGCCAGCAGCTTAGGCAGGGGACGTGAGCAGTTCTTC. Amino acid sequence: CASSLGRGREQFF. Full variable domain (rest looked up from reference TRBV7-2 and TRBJ2-1): GAGVSQSPSNKVTEKGKDVELRCDPISGHTALYWYRQSLGQGLEFLIYFQGNSAPDKSGLPSDRFSAERTGGSVSTLTIQRTQQEDSAVYLCASSLGRGREQFFGPGTRLTVL.

There are a few counts of this clonotype. The chain combines TRBV3-1 with TRBJ2-7, with a tentative D call TRBD1 (5 bases). CDR1 and CDR2 (germline): LGHDT, YNNKEL (reference sequence). Trimming pared 4 bases from V and 3 bases from J, leaving 16 bases between. This CDR3 is 15 amino acids long. CDR3 DNA sequence: TGTGCCAGCAGCCCCTGGGGCCACGCCGACTACGAGCAGTACTTC. Protein product: CASSPWGHADYEQYF.

This clonotype was seen more than once but under ten times. The chain links TRBV18 to TRBJ2-1, with 8 bases that match TRBD1. Trimming removed 3 bases from V and 0 bases from J; junction bases left unmatched: 1. The germline CDR1 and CDR2 sequences are KGHSH and LQKENI. The length of the CDR3 is 15 residues. The CDR3 spells CASSPDRVSYNEQFF. In DNA, the CDR3 is TGTGCCAGCTCACCGGACAGGGTCTCCTACAATGAGCAGTTCTTC.

This clonotype was seen repeatedly, ten times or more. The chain joins TRBV7-8 to TRBJ2-3, with 7 bases that match TRBD2. The CDR3 extends over 14 amino acids. With 4 bases clipped from V and 2 bases from J, the junction kept 3 bases outside the gene matches. CDR1 is SGHVS and CDR2 is FQNEAQ in the germline V gene. CDR3 nucleotides: TGTGCCAGCAGCTCCAGCGGGATCACAGATACGCAGTATTTT. Encoded protein: CASSSSGITDTQYF. Supplemented by reference TRBV7-8 and TRBJ2-3, the full variable domain reads GAGVSQSPRYKVAKRGQDVALRCDPISGHVSLFWYQQALGQGPEFLTYFQNEAQLDKSGLPSDRFFAERPEGSVSTLKIQRTQQEDSAVYLCASSSSGITDTQYFGPGTRLTVL.

This clonotype came up many times. The CDR3 DNA reads TGTGCCAGCAGGCAGGGAGGTTTTCAGCCCCAGCATTTT. This gives the protein CASRQGGFQPQHF. This chain connects TRBV12-3 or TRBV12-4 to TRBJ1-5; possible D gene TRBD1, 5 bases. There are 13 residues in the CDR3. The V end lost 6 bases, the J end lost 6 bases, and 12 bases lay between the germline ends.

This clonotype was seen a handful of times. The rearrangement uses TRBV12-3 or TRBV12-4 and TRBJ2-1; D gene ambiguous. The ends were cut back, 1 base at V and 3 bases at J, with 1 base in the middle. The CDR3 is made up of 12 amino acids. The CDR3 sequence is CASSLGYNEQFF. CDR3 DNA sequence: TGTGCCAGCAGTTTAGGCTACAATGAGCAGTTCTTC.

This clonotype was counted between two and nine times. The chain's CDR3 is CSASGVWRETQYF. The CDR3 bases are TGCAGCGCCTCGGGGGTGTGGAGAGAGACCCAGTACTTC. The gene calls are TRBV29-1 and TRBJ2-5, with D tentatively TRBD2 (6 bases). Trimming removed 7 bases from V and 4 bases from J, with 16 bases in between. The germline V gene encodes CDR1 SQVTM and CDR2 ANQGSEA. CDR3 length: 13 amino acids.

The J gene is TRBJ1-6, the V gene TRBV7-9, with 8 bases matching TRBD1. CDR1 SEHNR and CDR2 FQNEAQ come from the germline V gene (reference sequence). The V gene end was trimmed by 5 bases and the J gene end by 9 bases; junction bases not matched to a gene: 6. The CDR3 runs 14 residues. This CDR3 is CASSTPGQASPLHF. The CDR3 DNA reads TGTGCCAGCAGCACCCCGGGACAGGCTTCACCCCTCCACTTT.

This clonotype has ten or more counts. The rearrangement joins TRBV20-1 to TRBJ2-3, with 8 bases identical to TRBD2. V lost 5 bases to trimming and J lost 2 bases; unmatched junction nucleotides: 6. This CDR3 spans 14 amino acids. The germline V gene has CDR1 DFQATT and CDR2 SNEGSKA (reference sequence). CDR3 DNA sequence: TGCAGTGCTGTCCCAGCGGGGGTCACAGATACGCAGTATTTT. Residues: CSAVPAGVTDTQYF.

Many counts were recorded for this clonotype. The gene calls are TRBV12-3 or TRBV12-4 and TRBJ1-1, with D unresolved. The CDR3 totals 12 residues. Trimming took 7 bases from V and 6 from J, leaving 12 bases between them. The CDR3 nucleotides read TGTGCCAGCACCGAGCCAGACTCTGAAGCTTTCTTT. This encodes CASTEPDSEAFF.

This clonotype was counted a few times. DNA for the CDR3: TGCGCCAGCAGCCAAGATCCCAGGGTAGGCTCACCCCTCCACTTT. Its translation is CASSQDPRVGSPLHF. The V and J genes are TRBV4-1 and TRBJ1-6; tentative D call: TRBD1 (5 bases). The CDR3 is 15 amino acids. Germline loops: CDR1 MGHRA, CDR2 YSYEKL. Between the trimmed V and J ends, which lost 0 bases and 10 bases, there was a span of 13 bases.

In DNA form, the CDR3 reads TGTGCCACCAGTGATTTGCCTGAGGATGGTGAGCAGTTCTTC. This encodes CATSDLPEDGEQFF. The chain couples TRBV24-1 to TRBJ2-1; D is ambiguous. This CDR3 spans 14 amino acids. Trimming took 0 bases from V and 9 from J, leaving 11 bases between them. From germline, CDR1 is KGHDR and CDR2 SFDVKD.

The chain links TRBV21-1 to TRBJ1-6. TRBV21-1 is designated a pseudogene. CDR3 length: 14 amino acids. The CDR3, as DNA: TGTGCCAGAAAAAGGGAATCCTATAATTCACCCCTCCACTTT. It codes for CARKRESYNSPLHF.